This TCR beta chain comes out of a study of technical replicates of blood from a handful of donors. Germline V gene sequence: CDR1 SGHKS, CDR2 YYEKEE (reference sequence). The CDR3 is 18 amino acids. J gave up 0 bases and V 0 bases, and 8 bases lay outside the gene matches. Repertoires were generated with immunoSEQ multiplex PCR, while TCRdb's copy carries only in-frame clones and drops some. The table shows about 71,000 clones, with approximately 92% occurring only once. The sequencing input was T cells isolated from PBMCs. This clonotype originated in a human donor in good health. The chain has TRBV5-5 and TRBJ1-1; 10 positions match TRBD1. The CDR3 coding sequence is TGTGCCAGCAGCTTGGTATTCGGGACAGGGGTGGTGAACACTGAAGCTTTCTTT. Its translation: CASSLVFGTGVVNTEAFF.